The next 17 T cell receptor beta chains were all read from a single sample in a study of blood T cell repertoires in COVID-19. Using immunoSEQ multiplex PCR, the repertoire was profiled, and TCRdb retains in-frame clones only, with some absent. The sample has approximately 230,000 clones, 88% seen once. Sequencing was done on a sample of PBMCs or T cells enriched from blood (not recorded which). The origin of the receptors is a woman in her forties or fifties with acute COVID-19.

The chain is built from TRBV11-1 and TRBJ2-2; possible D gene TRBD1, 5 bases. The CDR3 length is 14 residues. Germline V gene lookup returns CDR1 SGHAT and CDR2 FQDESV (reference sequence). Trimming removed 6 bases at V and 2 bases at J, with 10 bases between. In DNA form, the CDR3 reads TGTGCCAGCAGGGCTGACAGAAACACCGGGGAGCTGTTTTTT. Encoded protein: CASRADRNTGELFF.

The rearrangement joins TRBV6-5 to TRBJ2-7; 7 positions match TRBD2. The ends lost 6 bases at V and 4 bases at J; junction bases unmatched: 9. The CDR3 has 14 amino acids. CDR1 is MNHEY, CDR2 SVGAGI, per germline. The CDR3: CASSRGDPGYEQYF. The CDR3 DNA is TGTGCCAGCAGCCGGGGGGATCCGGGGTACGAGCAGTACTTC.

The CDR3 here is CASSLSSGSHNEQFF. DNA of the CDR3: TGCGCCAGCAGCTTGTCGAGCGGGAGCCACAATGAGCAGTTCTTC. The chain has TRBV5-1 and TRBJ2-1, with TRBD2 matching over 8 bases. The germline CDR1 and CDR2 sequences are SGHRS and YFSETQ. Germline trimming cut 1 base from V and 5 bases from J; bases unmatched to any gene: 5. The CDR3 length is 15 residues.

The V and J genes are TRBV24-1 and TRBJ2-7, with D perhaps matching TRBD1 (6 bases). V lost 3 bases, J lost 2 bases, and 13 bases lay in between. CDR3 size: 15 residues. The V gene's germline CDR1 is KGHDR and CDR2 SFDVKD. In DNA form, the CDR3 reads TGTGCCACCAGTGATACCCACAGGGCCCCCTACGAGCAGTACTTC. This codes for CATSDTHRAPYEQYF.

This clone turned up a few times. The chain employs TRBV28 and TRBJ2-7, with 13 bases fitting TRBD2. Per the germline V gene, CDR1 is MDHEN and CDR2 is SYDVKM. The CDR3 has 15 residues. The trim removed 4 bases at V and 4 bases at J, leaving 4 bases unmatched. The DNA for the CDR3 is TGTGCCAGCAGTTCCATGGGACTAGCGGGGTACGAGCAGTACTTC. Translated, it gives CASSSMGLAGYEQYF.

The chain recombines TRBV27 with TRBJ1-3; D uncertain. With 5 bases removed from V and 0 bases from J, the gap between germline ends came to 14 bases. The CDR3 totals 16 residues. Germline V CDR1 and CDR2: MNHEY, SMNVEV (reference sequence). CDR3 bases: TGTGCCAGCAGTCCGTCGACATGGGCCTCTGGAAACACCATATATTTT. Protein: CASSPSTWASGNTIYF.

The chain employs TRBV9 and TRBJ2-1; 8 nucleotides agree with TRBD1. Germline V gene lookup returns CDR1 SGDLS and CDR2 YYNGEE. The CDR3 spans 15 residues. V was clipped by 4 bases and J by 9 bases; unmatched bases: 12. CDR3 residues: CASSPPGGGLTEQFF. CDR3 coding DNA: TGTGCCAGCAGCCCTCCAGGGGGCGGATTAACTGAGCAGTTCTTC.

Here the CDR3 reads CASSLGTSGSARETQYF. CDR3 DNA sequence: TGCGCCAGCAGCTTGGGGACTAGCGGGAGCGCCCGTGAGACCCAGTACTTC. This chain joins TRBV5-1 and TRBJ2-5; 13 bases align to TRBD2. CDR1 and CDR2 from the germline V gene are SGHRS and YFSETQ. The CDR3 spans 17 residues. With 0 bases clipped from V and 5 bases from J, the junction kept 7 bases outside the gene matches.

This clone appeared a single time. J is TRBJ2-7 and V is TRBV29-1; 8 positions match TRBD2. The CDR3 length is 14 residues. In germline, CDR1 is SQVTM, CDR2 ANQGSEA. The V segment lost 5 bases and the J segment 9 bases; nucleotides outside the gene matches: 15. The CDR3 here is CSVPEAGAGPGQYF. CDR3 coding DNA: TGCAGCGTTCCAGAAGCGGGAGCGGGTCCGGGGCAGTACTTC.

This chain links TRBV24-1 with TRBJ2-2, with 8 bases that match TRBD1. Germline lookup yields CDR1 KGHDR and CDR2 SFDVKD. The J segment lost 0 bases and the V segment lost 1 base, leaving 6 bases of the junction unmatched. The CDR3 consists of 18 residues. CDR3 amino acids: CATSDLPGTGPNTGELFF. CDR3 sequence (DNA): TGTGCCACCAGTGATTTACCGGGGACAGGACCGAACACCGGGGAGCTGTTTTTT.

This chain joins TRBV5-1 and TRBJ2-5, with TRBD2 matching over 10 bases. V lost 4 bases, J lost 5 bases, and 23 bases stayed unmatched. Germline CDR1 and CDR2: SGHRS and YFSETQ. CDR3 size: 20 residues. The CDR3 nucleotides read TGCGCCAGCAGCCACAGAGTCGGACTAGCGGAATTAATCCAGAAGGAGACCCAGTACTTC. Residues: CASSHRVGLAELIQKETQYF.

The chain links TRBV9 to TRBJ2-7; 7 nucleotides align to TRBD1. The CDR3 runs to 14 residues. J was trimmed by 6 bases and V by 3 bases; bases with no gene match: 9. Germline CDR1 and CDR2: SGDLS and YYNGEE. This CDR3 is CASSETGMPLEQYF. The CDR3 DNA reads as TGTGCCAGCAGCGAGACAGGGATGCCTCTCGAGCAGTACTTC.

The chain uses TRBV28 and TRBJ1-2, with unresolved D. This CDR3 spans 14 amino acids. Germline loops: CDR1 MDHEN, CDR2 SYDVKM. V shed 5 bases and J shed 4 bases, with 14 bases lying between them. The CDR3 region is CASSPGRGTYGYTF. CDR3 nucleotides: TGTGCCAGCAGTCCTGGACGGGGAACCTATGGCTACACCTTC.

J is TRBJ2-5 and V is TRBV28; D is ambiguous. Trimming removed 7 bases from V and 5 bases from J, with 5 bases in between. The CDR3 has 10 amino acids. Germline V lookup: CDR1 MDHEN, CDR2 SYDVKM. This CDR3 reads CASMRETQYF. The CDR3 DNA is TGTGCCAGCATGCGGGAGACCCAGTACTTC.

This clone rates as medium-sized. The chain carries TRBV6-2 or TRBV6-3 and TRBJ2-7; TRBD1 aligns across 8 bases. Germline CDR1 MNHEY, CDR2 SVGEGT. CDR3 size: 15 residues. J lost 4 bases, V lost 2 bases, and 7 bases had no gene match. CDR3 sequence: CASSYAAGGAYEQYF. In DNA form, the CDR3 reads TGTGCCAGCAGTTACGCGGCAGGGGGCGCGTACGAGCAGTACTTC.

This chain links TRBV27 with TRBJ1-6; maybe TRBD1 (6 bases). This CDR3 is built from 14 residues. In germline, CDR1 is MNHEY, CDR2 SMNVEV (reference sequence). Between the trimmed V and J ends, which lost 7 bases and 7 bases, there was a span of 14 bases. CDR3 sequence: CASKGGQENSPLHF. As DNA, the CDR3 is TGTGCCAGCAAAGGGGGACAAGAAAATTCACCCCTCCACTTT.

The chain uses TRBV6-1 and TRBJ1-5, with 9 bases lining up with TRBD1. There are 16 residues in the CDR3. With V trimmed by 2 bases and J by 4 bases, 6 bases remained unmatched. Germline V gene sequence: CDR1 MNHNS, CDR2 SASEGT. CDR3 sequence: CASSEIGDRDNQPQHF. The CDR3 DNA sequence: TGTGCCAGCAGTGAAATCGGGGACAGGGATAATCAGCCCCAGCATTTT.